This TCR beta chain came from a study of T cell repertoires in cytomegalovirus infection. Across the whole study: The study used recently identified HLA-C-restricted and well-studied HLA-B-restricted CMV epitopes. CMV infection and matching HLA type were both indicated by public TCR beta signatures.

TCRdb redid the calling of the reads with MiXCR, one entry per CDR3 protein. Of just over 450,000 distinct CDR3 sequences detected, 42% appear once; the ten largest clones hold about 39%. The CDR3 extends over 15 amino acids. Losses at the gene ends were 4 bases for V and 8 bases for J; bases not matched to a gene: 13. Germline CDR1 LNHDA, CDR2 SQIVND (reference sequence). Study-level results: There were HLA-C-restricted CMV-specific TCR beta clonotypes dominating the ex vivo response. Accumulated public TCR beta family frequency recognized individuals carrying CMV together with the relevant HLA.

Points on this clonotype: Antigen: not known.

The sample was cultured PBMCs, taken from culture after CMV antigen stimulation. The V and J genes are TRBV19 and TRBJ1-2, with 7 bases fitting TRBD1. The TCR originated in a human donor in good health (CMV status not recorded). Some clones in this sample may be carry-over from other donors' samples. The CDR3 is CASSTYDREYYGYTF. As DNA, the CDR3 is TGTGCCAGTAGTACGTACGACAGGGAGTATTACGGCTACACCTTC.